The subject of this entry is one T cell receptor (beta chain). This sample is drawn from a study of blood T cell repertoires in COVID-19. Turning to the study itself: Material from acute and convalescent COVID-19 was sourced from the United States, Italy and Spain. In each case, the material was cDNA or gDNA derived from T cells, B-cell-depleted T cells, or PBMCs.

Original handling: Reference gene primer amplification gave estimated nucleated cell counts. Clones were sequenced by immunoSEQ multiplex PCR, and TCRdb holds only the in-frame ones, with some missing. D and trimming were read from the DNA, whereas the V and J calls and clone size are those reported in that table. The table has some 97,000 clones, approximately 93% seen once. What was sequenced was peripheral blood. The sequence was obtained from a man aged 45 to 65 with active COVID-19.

The CDR3 is CASIADRAAGYTF. Written as DNA, the CDR3 is TGTGCCAGCATCGCGGACAGGGCGGCTGGCTACACCTTC. The chain recombines TRBV6-5 with TRBJ1-2; 8 bases fit TRBD1. This CDR3 is built from 13 residues. From germline, CDR1 is MNHEY and CDR2 SVGAGI. Trimming cost V 7 bases and J 7 bases; bases outside gene matches: 8.